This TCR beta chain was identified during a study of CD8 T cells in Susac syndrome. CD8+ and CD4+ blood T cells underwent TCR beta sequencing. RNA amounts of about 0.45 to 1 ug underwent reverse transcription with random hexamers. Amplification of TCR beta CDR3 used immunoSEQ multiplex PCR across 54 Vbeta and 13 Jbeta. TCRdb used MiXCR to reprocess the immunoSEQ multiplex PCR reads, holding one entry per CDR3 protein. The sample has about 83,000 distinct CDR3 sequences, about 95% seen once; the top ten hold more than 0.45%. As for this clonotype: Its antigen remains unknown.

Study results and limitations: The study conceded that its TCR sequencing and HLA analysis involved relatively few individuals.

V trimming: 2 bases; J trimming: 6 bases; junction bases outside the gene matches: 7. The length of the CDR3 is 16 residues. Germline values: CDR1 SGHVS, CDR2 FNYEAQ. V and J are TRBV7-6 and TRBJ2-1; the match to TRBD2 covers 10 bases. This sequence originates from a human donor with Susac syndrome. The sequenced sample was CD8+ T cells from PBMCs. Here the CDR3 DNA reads TGTGCCAGCAGCTTACGGATAGCGGGAGGTAGCAATGAGCAGTTCTTC. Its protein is CASSLRIAGGSNEQFF.